This T cell receptor (beta chain) was found in a study of blood T cell repertoires in COVID-19. This clone was observed a single time. This specimen includes other DNA sequences encoding the same CDR3. Some clones are missing from TCRdb's copy, which holds only in-frame ones; the method was immunoSEQ multiplex PCR. The sample yields tens of thousands of clones, about 87% seen once. V gave up 3 bases and J gave up 5 bases, with 10 bases separating them. The germline V gene has CDR1 KGHSH and CDR2 LQKENI. CDR3 length: 14 residues. The sequence derives from a man of 80 years or more with active or convalescent COVID-19. Sequencing input: peripheral blood. The chain is built from TRBV18 and TRBJ1-4, with a tentative D call TRBD1 (5 bases). The CDR3: CASSPGGANEKLFF. For the CDR3, the DNA is TGTGCCAGCTCACCGGGAGGGGCGAATGAAAAACTGTTTTTT.